This T cell receptor beta chain was sequenced during a study of T cell responses to AZD1222 COVID-19 vaccine (dated by TCRdb to about 2021). About the full investigation: A total of about 230 trial participants underwent TCR sequencing, of whom 207 received two doses of AZD1222 and some 25 received two doses of the MenACWY control vaccine. Enrollment into the trials was organized by age into subgroups of 18-55, 56-69 and 70-plus years, and those subgroups contained about 150, 27 and 61 TCR-sequenced participants, respectively.

According to the study, the label for this sample's time point signals: baseline before first vaccination. The treatment or condition tag for this specimen amounts to: meningococcal conjugate vaccine given as trial control. Vaccinee samples came from UK trials COV001 and COV002, including a single-blind randomized controlled phase 2/3 trial of AZD1222 (ChAdOx1 nCoV-19) in healthy adults. For TCRbeta chain sequencing, PBMC samples from trial participants were taken at day 0 and at day 28 after the second dose. The CDR3 runs 12 amino acids, cysteine and phenylalanine included. Only the CDR3 DNA stays, 36 bases, in frame from base 1. V drops 5 bases and J drops 1 base, leaving 5 bases in between. As encoded in the germline V gene, CDR1 is SGHVS while CDR2 is FQNEAQ. The CDR3 regions of human TCRbeta chains were analyzed by immunosequencing. As for the authors' bioinformatics: Repertoire TCRs were checked for matches against a reference library of SARS-CoV-2-specific TCRs that had been generated using the MIRA antigen-specificity platform. Breadth meant the fraction of unique TCRs that were SARS-CoV-2-associated, whereas depth meant the fraction of total T cells that were SARS-CoV-2-associated. Using the MIRA data, each spike-specific TCR was mapped to the spike region that the TCR reacts to and placed in a CD4 or CD8 class. Log10-transformed breadth and depth values were compared by one-way ANOVA with Sidak's multiple comparisons tests. TCRdb limited this immuneACCESS table to in-frame rearrangements with V and J called. A share of clones is missing; checked studies link under half to unresolved V genes, and the rest is unexplained. The DNA was the basis for D and trimming; V, J and clone size are from that table. This sample comprises around 100,000 clones, around 87% of them detected only once. The leading ten clones occupy just over 4% of the sample.

As to this clone: Its antigen specificity is not known. No qualities accompany the bases; no much larger clone lies one base away.

Paper-wide results and their limitations: Nearly half of unique spike-specific TCRs reportedly recognized epitopes outside regions mutated in the B.1.351 and B.1.1.7 variants. After two AZD1222 doses, both the breadth and the depth of spike-specific TCRs were significantly higher than at day 0 and than in MenACWY recipients. The 56-69-year group was small, and its depth increase did not reach significance, likely because of low power. Conclusions about previously exposed vaccinees are limited, since just a handful of AZD1222 recipients were seropositive for SARS-CoV-2 at baseline. Participants were mostly white British, with more females than males. The authors suggested clonal diversity may have been underestimated. Because no samples from the day 14 peak response were available, repertoires could be characterized only after the peak T cell response. Vaccine-associated CD4 TCRs spanned the whole spike protein, with dominant responses in regions 160-218 and 743-854.

The sequences come from peripheral blood, collected on day 0 of MenACWY control vaccination. The sequence was obtained from an adult in good health. The chain is made from TRBV7-8 and TRBJ2-5; no D gene can be assigned with confidence. At the DNA level, the sequence is TGTGCCAGCAGCCGGGTCCAAGAGACCCAGTACTTC. It specifies CASSRVQETQYF.